One sample yielded the 8 T cell receptor beta chains listed below, sequenced in a study of CD8 T cells in ankylosing spondylitis. TCRdb re-called the 5' RACE reads through MiXCR, storing one row per CDR3 protein. The sample holds approximately 31,000 distinct CDR3 sequences, less than 40% seen once. Source material: synovial fluid, either unsorted or a sorted T cell fraction (not recorded which). These TCRs come from a male donor with ankylosing spondylitis.

This clonotype occurred many times. The chain joins TRBV4-1 to TRBJ2-7, with D perhaps matching TRBD2 (6 bases). The germline gives CDR1 MGHRA, CDR2 YSYEKL. CDR3 length: 15 residues. Deletions cut 0 bases from V and 5 bases from J, with 14 bases between. CDR3: CASSQDIGTFNEQYF. Written as DNA, the CDR3 is TGCGCCAGCAGCCAAGATATAGGGACTTTCAACGAGCAGTACTTC.

The J gene is TRBJ1-6, the V gene TRBV10-3, with D hard to call. This CDR3 comprises 20 residues. The ends were cut back, 3 bases at V and 2 bases at J, with 23 bases in the middle. Per the germline V gene, CDR1 is ENHRY and CDR2 is SYGVKD. CDR3 protein: CAISDSGSDIPWPYNSPLHF. Here the CDR3 DNA reads TGTGCCATCAGTGACTCGGGGTCCGACATCCCCTGGCCCTATAATTCACCCCTCCACTTT.

This rearrangement joins TRBV5-5 to TRBJ2-1; the D gene is possibly TRBD2 (5 bases). Trimming shortened V by 1 base and J by 6 bases, and 8 bases separated the two germline ends. The CDR3 spans 13 residues. Germline V gene sequence: CDR1 SGHKS, CDR2 YYEKEE (reference sequence). The CDR3 nucleotides read TGTGCCAGCAGCTTGCTAGCAACCAATGAGCAGTTCTTC. It specifies CASSLLATNEQFF. Full variable domain (outside the CDR3, taken from reference TRBV5-5 and TRBJ2-1): DAGVTQSPTHLIKTRGQQVTLRCSPISGHKSVSWYQQVLGQGPQFIFQYYEKEERGRGNFPDRFSARQFPNYSSELNVNALLLGDSALYLCASSLLATNEQFFGPGTRLTVL.

The V gene is TRBV21-1, the J gene TRBJ1-1; the table names TRBD1, a call not compared with the DNA. TRBV21-1 is annotated as a pseudogene. This CDR3 spans 11 amino acids. In DNA, the CDR3 is TGTGCCAGCACTTACCGGGGTCGCGCTTTCTTT. Translation: CASTYRGRAFF.

Only a few counts were recorded for this clonotype. The J gene is TRBJ2-2, the V gene TRBV20-1; no clear D. This CDR3 has 15 amino acids. CDR1 and CDR2 from the germline V gene are DFQATT and SNEGSKA (reference sequence). V lost 1 base to trimming and J lost 5 bases, with 14 bases between them. CDR3 sequence: CSARVPNRRTGELFF. As DNA, the CDR3 is TGCAGTGCTAGAGTACCCAATCGGCGGACCGGGGAGCTGTTTTTT.

This clonotype was seen more than once but under ten times. V is TRBV10-3 and J is TRBJ2-7, with D uncertain. Germline V gives CDR1 ENHRY, CDR2 SYGVKD. This CDR3 is 13 amino acids long. V lost 2 bases to trimming and J lost 2 bases, with 7 bases between them. The CDR3 protein is CAISEAPTYEQYF. The CDR3 DNA is TGTGCCATCAGTGAGGCCCCTACCTACGAGCAGTACTTC.

This chain connects TRBV12-3 or TRBV12-4 to TRBJ1-1; D remains ambiguous. The CDR3 loop spans 13 amino acids. The V gene lost 5 bases and the J gene lost 4 bases, with 11 bases spanning the gap. The CDR3 here is CASSPWLGTEAFF. The CDR3 DNA reads as TGTGCCAGCAGTCCGTGGTTGGGCACTGAAGCTTTCTTT.

The chain is built from TRBV10-3 and TRBJ2-7, with TRBD2 as a possible D gene (6 bases). Deletions cut 4 bases from V and 6 bases from J, with 19 bases between. Germline CDR1 is ENHRY and CDR2 is SYGVKD. This CDR3 has 15 amino acids. CDR3 nucleotides: TGTGCCATCAGTGTTTCCTTGAAGGGACTGGCCGAGCAGTACGTC. This encodes CAISVSLKGLAEQYV.